This T cell receptor beta chain was obtained from a study of blood T cells in healthy people across ages. Primed by a sample-barcoded 5' primer and a J-beta primer mix, a second PCR proceeded for roughly 6 to 12 cycles. One entry per CDR3 protein results from TCRdb running MiXCR on the 5' RACE reads. The sample yields some 760,000 distinct CDR3 sequences, approximately 25% seen once. Germline V gene data show CDR1 as MNHNS and CDR2 as SASEGT. The CDR3 has 12 amino acids. Trimming stripped 7 bases from V and 9 bases from J, with 12 bases between. The same data also went into a second study, on T cells of mothers and their children.

This receptor was identified in a boy aged 5-17 years in good health. The rearrangement links TRBV6-1 to TRBJ2-2; the D is unclear. The sequenced sample consisted of blood. Here the CDR3 DNA reads TGTGCCAGCAAGGTGGCGATCCGGGAGCTGTTTTTT. Translating it yields CASKVAIRELFF.